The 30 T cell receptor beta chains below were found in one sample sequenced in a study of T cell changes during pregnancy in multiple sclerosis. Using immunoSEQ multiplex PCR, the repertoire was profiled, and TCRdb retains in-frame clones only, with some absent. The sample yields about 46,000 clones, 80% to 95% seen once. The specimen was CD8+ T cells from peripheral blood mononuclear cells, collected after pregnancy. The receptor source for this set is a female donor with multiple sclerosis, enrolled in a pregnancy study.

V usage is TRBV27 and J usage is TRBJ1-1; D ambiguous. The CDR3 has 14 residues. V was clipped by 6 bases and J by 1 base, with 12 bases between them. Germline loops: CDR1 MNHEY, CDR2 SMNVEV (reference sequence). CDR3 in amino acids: CASSPVVGNTEAFF. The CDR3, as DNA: TGTGCCAGCAGCCCCGTTGTCGGGAACACTGAAGCTTTCTTT.

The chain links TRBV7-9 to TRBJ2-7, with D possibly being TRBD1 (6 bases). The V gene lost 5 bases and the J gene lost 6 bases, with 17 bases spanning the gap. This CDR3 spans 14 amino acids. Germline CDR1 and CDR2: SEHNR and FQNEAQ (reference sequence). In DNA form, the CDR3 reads TGTGCCAGCAGCCACCGACAGGTGGGGCTCGAGCAGTACTTC. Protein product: CASSHRQVGLEQYF.

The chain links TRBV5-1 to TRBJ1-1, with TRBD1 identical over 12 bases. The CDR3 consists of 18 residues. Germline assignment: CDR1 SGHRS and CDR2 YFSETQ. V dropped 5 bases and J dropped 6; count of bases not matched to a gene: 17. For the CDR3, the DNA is TGCGCCAGCAGTTCCGGGACAGGGGGCTATACGGTGAGGCCTGAAGCTTTCTTT. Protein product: CASSSGTGGYTVRPEAFF.

CDR3 bases: TGCGCCAGCAGCCAGGACCCGACAGGGCTCTCTGGAAACACCATATATTTT. Protein: CASSQDPTGLSGNTIYF. V and J are TRBV4-1 and TRBJ1-3; 7 positions agree with TRBD1. CDR1 and CDR2 (germline): MGHRA, YSYEKL. The CDR3 is 17 residues long. After removal of 3 bases from V and 0 bases from J, the junction contained 8 bases not matched to a gene.

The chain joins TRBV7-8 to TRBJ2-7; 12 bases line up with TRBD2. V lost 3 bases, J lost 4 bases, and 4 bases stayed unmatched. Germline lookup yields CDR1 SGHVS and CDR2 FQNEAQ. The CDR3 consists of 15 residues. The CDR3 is CASSFLTSGRYEQYF. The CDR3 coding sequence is TGTGCCAGCAGCTTCCTGACTAGCGGGAGATACGAGCAGTACTTC.

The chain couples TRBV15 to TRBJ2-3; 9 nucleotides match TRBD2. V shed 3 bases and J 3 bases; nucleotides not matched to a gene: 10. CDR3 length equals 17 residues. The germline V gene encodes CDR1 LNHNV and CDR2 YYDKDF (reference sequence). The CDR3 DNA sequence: TGTGCCACCAGCAGGGTTCGGGGTAGCGGGAGAACAGATACGCAGTATTTT. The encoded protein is CATSRVRGSGRTDTQYF.

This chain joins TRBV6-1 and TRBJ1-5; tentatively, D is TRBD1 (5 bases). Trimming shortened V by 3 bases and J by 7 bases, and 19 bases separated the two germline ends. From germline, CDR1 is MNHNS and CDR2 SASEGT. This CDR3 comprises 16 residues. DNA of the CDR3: TGTGCCAGCAGTGAGTTCCAGGGTTGGGAGGGACAGCCCCAGCATTTT. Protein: CASSEFQGWEGQPQHF.

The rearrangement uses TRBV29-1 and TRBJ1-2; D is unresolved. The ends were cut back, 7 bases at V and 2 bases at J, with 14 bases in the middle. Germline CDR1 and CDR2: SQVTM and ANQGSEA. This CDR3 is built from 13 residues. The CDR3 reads CSAFLTGNYGYTF. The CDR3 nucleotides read TGCAGCGCATTTCTGACGGGAAACTATGGCTACACCTTC.

DNA for the CDR3: TGTGCCAGTAGTATAGGGGACAGTGAAGCTTTCTTT. Translating it yields CASSIGDSEAFF. J is TRBJ1-1 and V is TRBV19; 7 nucleotides agree with TRBD1. This CDR3 has 12 residues. The V and J ends lost 1 base and 7 bases, in that order; junction bases with no gene match: 0. Germline values: CDR1 LNHDA, CDR2 SQIVND (reference sequence).

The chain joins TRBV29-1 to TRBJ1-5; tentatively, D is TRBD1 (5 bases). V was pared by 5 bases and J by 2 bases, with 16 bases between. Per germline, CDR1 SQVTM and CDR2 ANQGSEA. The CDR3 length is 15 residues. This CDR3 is CSVRMPGGGNQPQHF. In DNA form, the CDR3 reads TGCAGCGTTAGAATGCCCGGGGGTGGCAATCAGCCCCAGCATTTT.

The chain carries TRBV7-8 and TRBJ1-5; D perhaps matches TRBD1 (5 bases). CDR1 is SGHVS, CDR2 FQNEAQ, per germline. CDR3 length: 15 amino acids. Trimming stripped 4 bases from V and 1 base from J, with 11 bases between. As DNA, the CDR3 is TGTGCCAGCAGCTCCGGCAGGGTCAGCAATCAGCCCCAGCATTTT. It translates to CASSSGRVSNQPQHF.

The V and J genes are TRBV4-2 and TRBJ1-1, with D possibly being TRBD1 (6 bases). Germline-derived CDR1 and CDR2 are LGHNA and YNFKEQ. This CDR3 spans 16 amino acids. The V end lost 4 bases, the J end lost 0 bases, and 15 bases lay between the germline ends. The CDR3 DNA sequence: TGTGCCAGCAGCCCCTCAAAGGACAGCTTGAACACTGAAGCTTTCTTT. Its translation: CASSPSKDSLNTEAFF.

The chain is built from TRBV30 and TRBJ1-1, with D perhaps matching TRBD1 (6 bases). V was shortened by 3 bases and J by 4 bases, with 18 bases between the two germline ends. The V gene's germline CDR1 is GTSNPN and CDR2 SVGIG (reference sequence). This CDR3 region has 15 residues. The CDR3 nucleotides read TGTGCCTGGAGAGACTTGGGGGCAGGGACCACTGAAGCTTTCTTT. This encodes CAWRDLGAGTTEAFF.

Written as DNA, the CDR3 is TGTGCCAGCAGAGTTGACAGGGGATTGAGGGAGCTGTTTTTT. It translates to CASRVDRGLRELFF. The gene calls are TRBV6-6 and TRBJ2-2; 8 bases map to TRBD1. The CDR3 is made up of 14 amino acids. With V trimmed by 6 bases and J by 9 bases, 9 bases remained unmatched. Germline CDR1 is MNHNY and CDR2 is SVGAGI (reference sequence).

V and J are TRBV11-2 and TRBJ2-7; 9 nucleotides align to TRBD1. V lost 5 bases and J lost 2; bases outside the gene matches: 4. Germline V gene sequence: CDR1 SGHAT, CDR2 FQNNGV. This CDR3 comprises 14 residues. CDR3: CASSVRDRAYEQYF. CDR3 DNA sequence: TGTGCCAGCAGCGTACGGGACAGGGCCTACGAGCAGTACTTC.

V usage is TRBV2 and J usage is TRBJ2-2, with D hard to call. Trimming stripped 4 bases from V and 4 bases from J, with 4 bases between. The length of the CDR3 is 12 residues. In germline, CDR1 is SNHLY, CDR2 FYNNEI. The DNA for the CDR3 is TGTGCCAGCAGTGGACTCACCGGGGAGCTGTTTTTT. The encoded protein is CASSGLTGELFF.

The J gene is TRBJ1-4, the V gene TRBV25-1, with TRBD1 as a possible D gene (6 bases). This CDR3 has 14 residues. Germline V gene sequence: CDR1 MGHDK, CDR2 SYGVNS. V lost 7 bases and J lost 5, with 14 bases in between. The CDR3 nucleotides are TGTGCCAGCATGGAGACAGGTGAAAATGAAAAACTGTTTTTT. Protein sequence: CASMETGENEKLFF.

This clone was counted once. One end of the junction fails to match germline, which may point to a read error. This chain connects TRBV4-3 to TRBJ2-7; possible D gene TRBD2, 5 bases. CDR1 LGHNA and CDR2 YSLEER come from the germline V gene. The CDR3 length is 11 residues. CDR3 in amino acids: CASSQGGEPYF. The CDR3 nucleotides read TGCGCCAGCAGCCAAGGGGGAGAGCCGTACTTC.

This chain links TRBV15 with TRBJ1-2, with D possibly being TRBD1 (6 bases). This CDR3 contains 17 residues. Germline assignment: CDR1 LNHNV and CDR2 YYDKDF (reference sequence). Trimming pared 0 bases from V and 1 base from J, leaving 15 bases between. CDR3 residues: CATSREVFRGVNYGYTF. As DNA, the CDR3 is TGTGCCACCAGCAGAGAAGTTTTCAGGGGCGTTAACTATGGCTACACCTTC.

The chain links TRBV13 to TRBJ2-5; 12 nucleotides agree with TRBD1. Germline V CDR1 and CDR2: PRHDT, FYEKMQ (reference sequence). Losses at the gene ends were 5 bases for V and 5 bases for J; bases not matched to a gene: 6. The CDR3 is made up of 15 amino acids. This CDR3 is CASSSRDRGRETQYF. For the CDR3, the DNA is TGTGCCAGCAGCAGCCGGGACAGGGGGCGGGAGACCCAGTACTTC.

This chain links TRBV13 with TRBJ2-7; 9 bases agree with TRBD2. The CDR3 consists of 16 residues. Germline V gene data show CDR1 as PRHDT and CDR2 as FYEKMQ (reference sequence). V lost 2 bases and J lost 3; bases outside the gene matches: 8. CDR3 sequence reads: CASSLRGSGSIYEQYF. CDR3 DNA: TGTGCCAGCAGCTTACGTGGTAGCGGGAGTATCTACGAGCAGTACTTC.

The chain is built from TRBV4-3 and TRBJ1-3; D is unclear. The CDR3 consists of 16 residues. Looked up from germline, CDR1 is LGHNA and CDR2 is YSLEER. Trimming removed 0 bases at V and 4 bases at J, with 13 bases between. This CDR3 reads CASSQDSRGAGNTIYF. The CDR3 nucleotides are TGCGCCAGCAGCCAAGATAGCCGGGGTGCCGGAAACACCATATATTTT.

The CDR3 bases are TGTGCCAGCAGTCCGGGGACTAGCGGAAACAATGAGCAGTTCTTC. Amino acid sequence: CASSPGTSGNNEQFF. V usage is TRBV6-4 and J usage is TRBJ2-1; 11 bases agree with TRBD2. Germline V gives CDR1 MRHNA, CDR2 SNTAGT. The ends lost 5 bases at V and 5 bases at J; junction bases unmatched: 5. The CDR3 is 15 residues long.

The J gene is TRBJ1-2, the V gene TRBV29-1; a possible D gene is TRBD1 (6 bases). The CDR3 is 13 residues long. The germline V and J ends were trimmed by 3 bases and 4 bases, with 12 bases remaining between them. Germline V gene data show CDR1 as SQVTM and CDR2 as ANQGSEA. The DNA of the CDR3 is TGCAGCGTTGATCCGGACAGTGCCTATGGCTACACCTTC. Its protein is CSVDPDSAYGYTF.

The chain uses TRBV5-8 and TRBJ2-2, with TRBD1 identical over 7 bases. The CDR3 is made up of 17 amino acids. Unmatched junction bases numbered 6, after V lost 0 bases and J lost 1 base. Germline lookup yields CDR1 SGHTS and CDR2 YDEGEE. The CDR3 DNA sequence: TGTGCCAGCAGCTTGGTGTCTCGGACAGGGAACACCGGGGAGCTGTTTTTT. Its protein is CASSLVSRTGNTGELFF.

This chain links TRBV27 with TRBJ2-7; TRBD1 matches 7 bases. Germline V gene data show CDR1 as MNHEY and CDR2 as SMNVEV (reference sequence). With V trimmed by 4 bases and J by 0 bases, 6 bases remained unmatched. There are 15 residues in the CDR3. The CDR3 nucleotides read TGTGCCAGCAGTTCATCGACAGGGAGCTCCTACGAGCAGTACTTC. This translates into CASSSSTGSSYEQYF.

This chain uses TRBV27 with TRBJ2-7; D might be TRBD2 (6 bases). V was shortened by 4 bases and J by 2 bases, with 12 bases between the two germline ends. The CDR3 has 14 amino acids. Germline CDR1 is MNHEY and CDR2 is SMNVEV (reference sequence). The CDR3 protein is CASSSTSSTYEQYF. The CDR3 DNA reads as TGTGCCAGCAGTTCCACTAGCTCGACCTACGAGCAGTACTTC.

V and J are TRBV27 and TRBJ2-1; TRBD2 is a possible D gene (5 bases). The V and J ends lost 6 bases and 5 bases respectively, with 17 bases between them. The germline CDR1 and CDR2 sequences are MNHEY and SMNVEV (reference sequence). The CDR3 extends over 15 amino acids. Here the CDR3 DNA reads TGTGCCAGCAGGACCGGGTCTCCCGGGGACAATGAGCAGTTCTTC. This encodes CASRTGSPGDNEQFF.

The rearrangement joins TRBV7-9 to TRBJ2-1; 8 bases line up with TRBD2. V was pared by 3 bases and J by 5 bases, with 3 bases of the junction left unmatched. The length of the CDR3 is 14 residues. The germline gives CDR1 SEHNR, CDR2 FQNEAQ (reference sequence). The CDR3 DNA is TGTGCCAGCAGCTTGGGACTAGTCGACAATGAGCAGTTCTTC. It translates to CASSLGLVDNEQFF. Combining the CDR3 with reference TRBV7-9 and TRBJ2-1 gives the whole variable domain DTGVSQNPRHKITKRGQNVTFRCDPISEHNRLYWYRQTLGQGPEFLTYFQNEAQLEKSRLLSDRFSAERPKGSFSTLEIQRTEQGDSAMYLCASSLGLVDNEQFFGPGTRLTVL.

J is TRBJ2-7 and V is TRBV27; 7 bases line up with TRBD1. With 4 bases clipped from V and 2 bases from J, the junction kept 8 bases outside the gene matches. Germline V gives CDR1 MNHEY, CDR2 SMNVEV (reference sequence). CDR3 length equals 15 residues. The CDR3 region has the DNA TGTGCCAGCAGTTCTCTACAGGGGTTACCCTACGAGCAGTACTTC. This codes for CASSSLQGLPYEQYF.